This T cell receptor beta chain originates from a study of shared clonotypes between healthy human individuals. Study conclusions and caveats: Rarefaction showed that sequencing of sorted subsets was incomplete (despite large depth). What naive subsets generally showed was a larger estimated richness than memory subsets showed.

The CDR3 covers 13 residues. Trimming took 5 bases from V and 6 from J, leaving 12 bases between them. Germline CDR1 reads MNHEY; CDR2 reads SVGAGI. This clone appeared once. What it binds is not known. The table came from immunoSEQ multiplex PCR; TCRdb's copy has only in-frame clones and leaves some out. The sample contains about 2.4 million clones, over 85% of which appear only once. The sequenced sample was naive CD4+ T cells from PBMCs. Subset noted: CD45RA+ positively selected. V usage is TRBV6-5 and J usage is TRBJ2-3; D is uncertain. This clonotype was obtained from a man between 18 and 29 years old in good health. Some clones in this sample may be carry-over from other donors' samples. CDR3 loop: CASSTHPYDTQYF. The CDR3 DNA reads TGTGCCAGCAGTACCCACCCCTACGATACGCAGTATTTT.